This T cell receptor (beta chain) is from a study of blood T cell repertoires in COVID-19. Study-wide context: The origin of the acute and convalescent COVID-19 samples was the United States, Italy and Spain. T cells, B-cell-depleted T cells, or PBMCs provided the cDNA or gDNA that served as material.

Original processing notes: Counts of nucleated cells, estimated from reference gene primer amplification, were obtained. Generated by immunoSEQ multiplex PCR, the TCRdb table keeps only in-frame clones and is missing some. The DNA was the basis for D and trimming; V, J and clone size are from that table. The data contain roughly 150,000 clones, around four fifths of them singletons. The germline gives CDR1 MNHEY, CDR2 SVGAGI. V shed 8 bases and J 2 bases; nucleotides not matched to a gene: 9. This CDR3 is 15 amino acids long. Specimen: peripheral blood. This clonotype was obtained from a man between 70 and 80 years old with acute or convalescent COVID-19. V and J are TRBV6-5 and TRBJ2-3, with 8 bases aligning to TRBD2. The CDR3 coding sequence is TGTGCCAGCCACGTTAGCGGGACGATCACAGATACGCAGTATTTT. Translated, it gives CASHVSGTITDTQYF.